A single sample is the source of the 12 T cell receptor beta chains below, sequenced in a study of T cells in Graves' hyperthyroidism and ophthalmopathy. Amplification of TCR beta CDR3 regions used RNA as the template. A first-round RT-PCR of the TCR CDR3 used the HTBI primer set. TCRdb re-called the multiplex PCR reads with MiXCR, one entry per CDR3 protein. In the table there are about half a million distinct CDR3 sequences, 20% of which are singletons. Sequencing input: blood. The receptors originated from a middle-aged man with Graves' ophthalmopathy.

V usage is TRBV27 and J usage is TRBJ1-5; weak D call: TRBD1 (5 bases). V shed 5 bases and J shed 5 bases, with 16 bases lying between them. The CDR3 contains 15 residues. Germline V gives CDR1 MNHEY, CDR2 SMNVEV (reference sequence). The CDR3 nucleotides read TGTGCCAGCAGTCTCGATGGACAACCGCATCAGCCCCAGCATTTT. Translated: CASSLDGQPHQPQHF.

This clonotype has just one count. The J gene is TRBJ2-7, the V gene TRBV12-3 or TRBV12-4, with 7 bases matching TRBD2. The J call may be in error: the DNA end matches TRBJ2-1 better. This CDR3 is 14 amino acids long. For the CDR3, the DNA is TGTGCCAGCTCCCGGGAGGAGCGCTCCTACGAGCAGTTCTTC. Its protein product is CASSREERSYEQFF.

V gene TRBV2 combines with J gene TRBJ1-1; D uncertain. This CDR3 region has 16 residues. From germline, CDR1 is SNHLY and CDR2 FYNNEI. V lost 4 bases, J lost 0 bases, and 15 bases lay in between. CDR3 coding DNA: TGTGCCAGCAGTGTGTTCAGGAGCAAGATGAACACTGAAGCTTTCTTT. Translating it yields CASSVFRSKMNTEAFF.

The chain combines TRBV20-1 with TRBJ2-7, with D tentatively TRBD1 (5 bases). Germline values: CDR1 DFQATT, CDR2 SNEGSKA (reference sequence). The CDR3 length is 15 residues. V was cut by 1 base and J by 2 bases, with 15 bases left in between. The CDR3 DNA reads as TGCAGTGCTAGAGGTAGGGCAGGGTCGACCTACGAGCAGTACTTC. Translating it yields CSARGRAGSTYEQYF.

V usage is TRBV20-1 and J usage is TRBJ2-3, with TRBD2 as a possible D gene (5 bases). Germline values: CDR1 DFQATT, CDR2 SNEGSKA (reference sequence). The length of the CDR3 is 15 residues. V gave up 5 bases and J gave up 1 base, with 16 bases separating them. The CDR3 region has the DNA TGCAGTGCTGGAATTCAGCGGAGCCGCACAGATACGCAGTATTTT. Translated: CSAGIQRSRTDTQYF.

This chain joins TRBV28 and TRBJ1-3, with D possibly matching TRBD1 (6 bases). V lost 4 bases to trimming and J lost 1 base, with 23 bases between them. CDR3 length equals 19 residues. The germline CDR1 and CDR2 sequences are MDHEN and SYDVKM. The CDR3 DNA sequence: TGTGCCAGCAGTTCACTCATTTTAGGGGGTGGAAGGTCTGGAAACACCATATATTTT. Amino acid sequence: CASSSLILGGGRSGNTIYF.

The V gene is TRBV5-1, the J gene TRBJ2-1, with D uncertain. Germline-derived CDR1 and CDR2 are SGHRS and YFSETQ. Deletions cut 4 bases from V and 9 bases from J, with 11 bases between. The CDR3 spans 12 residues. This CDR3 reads CASSPTPSEQFF. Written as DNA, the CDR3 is TGCGCCAGCAGCCCCACCCCTTCTGAGCAGTTCTTC. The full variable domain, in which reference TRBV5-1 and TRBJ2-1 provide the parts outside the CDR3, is KAGVTQTPRYLIKTRGQQVTLSCSPISGHRSVSWYQQTPGQGLQFLFEYFSETQRNKGNFPGRFSGRQFSNSRSEMNVSTLELGDSALYLCASSPTPSEQFFGPGTRLTVL.

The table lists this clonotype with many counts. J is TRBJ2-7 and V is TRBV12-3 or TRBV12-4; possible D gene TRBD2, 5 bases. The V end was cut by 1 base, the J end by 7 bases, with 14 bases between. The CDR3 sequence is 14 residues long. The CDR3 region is CASSLGKVSGEQYF. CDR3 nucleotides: TGTGCCAGCAGTTTAGGAAAGGTTTCGGGAGAGCAGTACTTC.

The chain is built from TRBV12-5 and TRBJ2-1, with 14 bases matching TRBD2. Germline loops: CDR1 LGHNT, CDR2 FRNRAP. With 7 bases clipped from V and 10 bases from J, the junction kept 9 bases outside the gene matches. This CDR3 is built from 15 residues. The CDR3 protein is CASAPGLAGGREQFF. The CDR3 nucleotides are TGTGCTAGTGCCCCCGGACTAGCGGGAGGCAGGGAGCAGTTCTTC.

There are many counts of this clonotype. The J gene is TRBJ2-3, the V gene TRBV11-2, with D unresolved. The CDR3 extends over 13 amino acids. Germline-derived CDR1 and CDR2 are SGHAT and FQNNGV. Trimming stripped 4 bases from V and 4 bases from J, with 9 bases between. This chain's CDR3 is CASSSPPADTQYF. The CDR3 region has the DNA TGTGCCAGCAGCTCCCCCCCTGCAGATACGCAGTATTTT.

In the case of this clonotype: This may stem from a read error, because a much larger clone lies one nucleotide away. The CDR3 region is CASSSAAAYEAFF. CDR3 bases: TGCGCCAGCAGCTCGGCGGCAGCCTATGAAGCTTTCTTT. The chain is built from TRBV5-1 and TRBJ1-1; D gene unclear. The germline gives CDR1 SGHRS, CDR2 YFSETQ. The CDR3 extends over 13 amino acids. Trimming cost V 3 bases and J 7 bases, with 13 bases left between them.

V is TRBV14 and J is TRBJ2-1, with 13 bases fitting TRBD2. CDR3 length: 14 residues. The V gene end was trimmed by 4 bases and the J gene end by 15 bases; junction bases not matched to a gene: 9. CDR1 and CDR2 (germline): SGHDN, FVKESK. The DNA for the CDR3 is TGTGCCAGCAGCCCCGGGACTAGCGGGAATGGGAGGTTCTTC. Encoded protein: CASSPGTSGNGRFF. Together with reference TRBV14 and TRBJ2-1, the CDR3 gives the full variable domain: EAGVTQFPSHSVIEKGQTVTLRCDPISGHDNLYWYRRVMGKEIKFLLHFVKESKQDESGMPNNRFLAERTGGTYSTLKVQPAELEDSGVYFCASSPGTSGNGRFFGPGTRLTVL.